These 31 T cell receptor beta chains originate from one sample sequenced in a study of T-cell memory formation after mild COVID-19. From the 5' RACE reads, TCRdb called clonotypes with MiXCR, one entry per CDR3 protein. The table includes roughly 450,000 distinct CDR3 sequences, around a sixth detected once. The sequenced sample was PBMCs or a T cell subset sorted from them (not recorded which). The receptors stem from an adult woman who had mild COVID-19 (a few samples of this study predate the infection). Cell type and time point are not known.

CDR3 protein: CASLLGTTNTGELFF. As DNA, the CDR3 is TGTGCCAGCCTTTTGGGGACAACGAACACCGGGGAGCTGTTTTTT. The chain employs TRBV12-3 or TRBV12-4 and TRBJ2-2; D perhaps matches TRBD1 (6 bases). V was pared by 8 bases and J by 0 bases, with 13 bases between. The CDR3 runs 15 residues.

The chain has TRBV11-2 and TRBJ1-5; D unclear. CDR3 length equals 14 residues. Germline CDR1 reads SGHAT; CDR2 reads FQNNGV. V was shortened by 2 bases and J by 3 bases, with 8 bases between the two germline ends. CDR3 sequence reads: CASSLRQDNQPQHF. CDR3 nucleotides: TGTGCCAGCAGCTTAAGACAAGACAATCAGCCCCAGCATTTT.

The genes are TRBV4-1 and TRBJ1-2; 9 positions agree with TRBD1. The V segment lost 6 bases and the J segment 3 bases; nucleotides outside the gene matches: 5. The V gene's germline CDR1 is MGHRA and CDR2 YSYEKL. The CDR3 runs 14 residues. CDR3 nucleotides: TGCGCCAGCAGACGGACAGGGGTCGACTATGGCTACACCTTC. Its translation: CASRRTGVDYGYTF.

The rearrangement links TRBV6-5 to TRBJ1-2; 11 bases are a match to TRBD1. V shed 3 bases, J shed 3 bases, and the junction held 9 bases outside the gene matches. Germline loops: CDR1 MNHEY, CDR2 SVGAGI. The CDR3 is 17 residues long. The CDR3 nucleotides are TGTGCCAGCAGTTATTCAGGACAGGGGGCTTATTACTATGGCTACACCTTC. It yields the protein CASSYSGQGAYYYGYTF.

The chain combines TRBV6-2 or TRBV6-3 with TRBJ1-1; tentative D call: TRBD1 (6 bases). Germline-derived CDR1 and CDR2 are MNHEY and SVGEGT. CDR3 length: 15 residues. Trimming pared 4 bases from V and 1 base from J, leaving 13 bases between. CDR3 in DNA: TGTGCCAGCAGTTCCTACGCCAGGGGGAACACTGAAGCTTTCTTT. The encoded protein is CASSSYARGNTEAFF.

The table lists this clonotype with a few counts. This chain connects TRBV4-1 to TRBJ2-7; D unresolved. The CDR3 length is 15 residues. Germline-derived CDR1 and CDR2 are MGHRA and YSYEKL. V lost 3 bases, J lost 2 bases, and 14 bases lay in between. The CDR3 DNA reads TGCGCCAGCAGCCAGACCTTTCGCGGACCCTACGAGCAGTACTTC. Translated, it gives CASSQTFRGPYEQYF.

This clonotype was counted only a few times. This chain connects TRBV5-1 to TRBJ2-3, with TRBD2 as a possible D gene (5 bases). Germline values: CDR1 SGHRS, CDR2 YFSETQ. This CDR3 region has 14 residues. The V and J ends lost 5 bases and 4 bases respectively, with 14 bases between them. CDR3 bases: TGCGCCAGCAGAAAGGGCGGGTTAGCAGATACGCAGTATTTT. This gives the protein CASRKGGLADTQYF.

The V and J genes are TRBV7-8 and TRBJ1-1, with 10 positions matching TRBD1. Germline-derived CDR1 and CDR2 are SGHVS and FQNEAQ. This CDR3 spans 15 amino acids. J was trimmed by 5 bases and V by 5 bases; bases with no gene match: 8. In DNA form, the CDR3 reads TGTGCCAGCAGCCCAGACAGGGGGCGAGTAACTGAAGCTTTCTTT. It specifies CASSPDRGRVTEAFF.

This clonotype was found once. The gene calls are TRBV6-1 and TRBJ2-7, with D possibly being TRBD1 (6 bases). V lost 4 bases and J lost 1, with 14 bases in between. Germline loops: CDR1 MNHNS, CDR2 SASEGT. The CDR3 sequence is 15 residues long. In DNA, the CDR3 is TGTGCCAGCAGTGCGAGCCGGACAGATTCCTACGAGCAGTACTTC. Translating it yields CASSASRTDSYEQYF.

This chain joins TRBV7-8 and TRBJ2-1, with D perhaps matching TRBD2 (6 bases). Per the germline V gene, CDR1 is SGHVS and CDR2 is FQNEAQ. V was cut by 1 base and J by 7 bases, with 14 bases left in between. This CDR3 is 15 amino acids long. CDR3 residues: CASSLGGRLGNEQFF. The CDR3 DNA reads as TGTGCCAGCAGCTTAGGGGGGAGACTAGGTAATGAGCAGTTCTTC.

Only a few counts were recorded for this clonotype. This sequence joins TRBV7-9 and TRBJ2-7, with D perhaps TRBD1 (6 bases). The V gene's germline CDR1 is SEHNR and CDR2 FQNEAQ (reference sequence). V lost 3 bases, J lost 2 bases, and 20 bases lay in between. The CDR3 totals 17 residues. As DNA, the CDR3 is TGTGCCAGCAGCTTCTTTAAAGTGGCAGGGGACACCTACGAGCAGTACTTC. This translates into CASSFFKVAGDTYEQYF.

This clonotype was found a few times. This chain uses TRBV4-1 with TRBJ1-2; a possible D gene is TRBD1 (5 bases). CDR3 length equals 14 residues. Germline loops: CDR1 MGHRA, CDR2 YSYEKL. V dropped 0 bases and J dropped 8 bases, with 13 bases sitting between them. Written as DNA, the CDR3 is TGCGCCAGCAGCCAAGATGGAGGGTGGGGCGGCTACACCTTC. The encoded protein is CASSQDGGWGGYTF.

This clonotype occurred once. The chain joins TRBV5-1 to TRBJ2-3; 10 nucleotides align to TRBD2. V lost 7 bases to trimming and J lost 7 bases; unmatched junction nucleotides: 9. CDR1 and CDR2 (germline): SGHRS, YFSETQ. The CDR3 is 14 amino acids. CDR3 loop: CASGTAGGTNTQYF. Here the CDR3 DNA reads TGCGCCAGCGGAACAGCGGGGGGGACGAATACGCAGTATTTT.

This clonotype was seen more than once but under ten times. The chain uses TRBV9 and TRBJ1-6; D gene uncertain. This CDR3 has 13 amino acids. With 0 bases removed from V and 10 bases from J, the gap between germline ends came to 8 bases. Germline CDR1 SGDLS, CDR2 YYNGEE. The CDR3 spells CASSVGTGSPLHF. The CDR3 nucleotides are TGTGCCAGCAGCGTAGGAACTGGGTCACCCCTCCACTTT.

This clonotype has only a few counts. The chain uses TRBV5-6 and TRBJ1-2, with 8 bases aligning to TRBD1. V was clipped by 2 bases and J by 9 bases; unmatched bases: 12. The CDR3 spans 15 residues. From germline, CDR1 is SGHDT and CDR2 YYEEEE. The CDR3 protein is CASSFFSGQGKSYTF. CDR3 nucleotides: TGTGCCAGCAGCTTCTTTTCTGGACAGGGCAAGAGCTACACCTTC.

This clonotype was seen only a few times. For the CDR3, the DNA is TGTGCCAGCAGTGAAGTGCCCGCGAACACTGAAGCTTTCTTT. This gives the protein CASSEVPANTEAFF. V is TRBV6-1 and J is TRBJ1-1; no clear D. CDR1 is MNHNS, CDR2 SASEGT, per germline. The length of the CDR3 is 14 residues. V was clipped by 1 base and J by 1 base, with 7 bases between them.

This clonotype turned up a few times. This chain connects TRBV7-3 to TRBJ2-1, with D possibly TRBD2 on 7 matching bases. CDR3 length: 14 residues. V was cut by 5 bases and J by 6 bases, with 14 bases left in between. Per the germline V gene, CDR1 is SGHTA and CDR2 is FQGTGA. CDR3 coding DNA: TGTGCCAGCAGCGTCGCCGGGGGGCCCAATGAGCAGTTCTTC. Translated, it gives CASSVAGGPNEQFF.

Concerning this clonotype: The conserved phenylalanine or tryptophan is not found at the CDR3 terminus, so this likely reflects a read error. The chain combines TRBV13 with TRBJ1-4; 7 bases line up with TRBD1. CDR3 size: 15 residues. The V and J ends lost 8 bases and 8 bases, in that order; junction bases with no gene match: 14. Germline V gives CDR1 PRHDT, CDR2 FYEKMQ (reference sequence). As DNA, the CDR3 is TGTGCCAGCGCTGGCAACCAGGGGGAGCGAGAAAAACTGTTTCTT. This translates into CASAGNQGEREKLFL.

This clonotype was observed a few times. The chain recombines TRBV4-1 with TRBJ2-3, with TRBD2 matching over 9 bases. V lost 1 base to trimming and J lost 7 bases; unmatched junction nucleotides: 12. Germline CDR1 is MGHRA and CDR2 is YSYEKL. This CDR3 spans 17 amino acids. CDR3: CASSQAPTSGGIYTQYF. Written as DNA, the CDR3 is TGCGCCAGCAGCCAAGCCCCGACCAGCGGGGGGATATATACGCAGTATTTT.

The chain links TRBV25-1 to TRBJ1-5, with 7 bases lining up with TRBD1. This CDR3 has 15 residues. J gave up 4 bases and V 4 bases, and 7 bases lay outside the gene matches. The germline V gene encodes CDR1 MGHDK and CDR2 SYGVNS. The CDR3 sequence is CASSGTGTENQPQHF. CDR3 coding DNA: TGTGCCAGCAGTGGGACGGGGACAGAAAATCAGCCCCAGCATTTT.

This clonotype was recorded a few times. The chain is built from TRBV19 and TRBJ1-6; D is unresolved. V was clipped by 3 bases and J by 8 bases, with 14 bases between them. Germline loops: CDR1 LNHDA, CDR2 SQIVND (reference sequence). This CDR3 contains 15 residues. CDR3: CASSIVHRAYSPLHF. Here the CDR3 DNA reads TGTGCCAGTAGTATCGTTCACAGAGCCTATTCACCCCTCCACTTT.

The chain uses TRBV15 and TRBJ1-5, with a weak D call TRBD1 (6 bases). Germline CDR1 and CDR2: LNHNV and YYDKDF (reference sequence). V was pared by 0 bases and J by 2 bases, with 11 bases between. The CDR3 runs 16 residues. Here the CDR3 DNA reads TGTGCCACCAGCAGAGATCTGGGGGCGGGCAATCAGCCCCAGCATTTT. It is translated as CATSRDLGAGNQPQHF. The entire variable domain, with the rest obtained from reference TRBV15 and TRBJ1-5, is as follows: DAMVIQNPRYQVTQFGKPVTLSCSQTLNHNVMYWYQQKSSQAPKLLFHYYDKDFNNEADTPDNFQSRRPNTSFCFLDIRSPGLGDTAMYLCATSRDLGAGNQPQHFGDGTRLSIL.

The genes are TRBV20-1 and TRBJ1-2; the D is unclear. The CDR3 contains 14 residues. Germline CDR1 DFQATT, CDR2 SNEGSKA (reference sequence). Trimming took off 0 bases at V and 7 bases at J, with 15 bases between the two ends. CDR3 loop: CSARDPQCWVGYTF. The CDR3, as DNA: TGCAGTGCTAGAGATCCACAGTGTTGGGTTGGCTACACCTTC.

This clonotype was picked up a small number of times. The V call is TRBV20-1, the J call TRBJ2-3; D not resolved. The V gene's germline CDR1 is DFQATT and CDR2 SNEGSKA (reference sequence). The ends were cut back, 3 bases at V and 0 bases at J, with 13 bases in the middle. CDR3 length equals 15 residues. In DNA form, the CDR3 reads TGCAGTGCTAGTTCTTGGGAAAGCAGCACAGATACGCAGTATTTT. The encoded protein is CSASSWESSTDTQYF.

This clonotype was observed a few times. This rearrangement joins TRBV7-6 to TRBJ2-1, with 9 bases that match TRBD2. CDR3 length: 16 amino acids. The germline V gene has CDR1 SGHVS and CDR2 FNYEAQ. V lost 5 bases and J lost 0; bases outside the gene matches: 5. CDR3: CASSVRLAVSYNEQFF. For the CDR3, the DNA is TGTGCCAGCAGCGTCCGACTAGCGGTCTCCTACAATGAGCAGTTCTTC.

This clonotype was seen more than once but under ten times. The chain links TRBV2 to TRBJ2-5, with D possibly matching TRBD2 (6 bases). The CDR3 is made up of 13 amino acids. CDR1 and CDR2 from the germline V gene are SNHLY and FYNNEI. V shed 6 bases and J shed 1 base, with 9 bases lying between them. The chain's CDR3 is CASSRGIQETQYF. The CDR3 nucleotides read TGTGCCAGCAGCCGGGGGATCCAAGAGACCCAGTACTTC.

J is TRBJ2-3 and V is TRBV7-8; D remains unclear. V was cut by 5 bases and J by 3 bases, with 15 bases left in between. The CDR3 contains 15 residues. From germline, CDR1 is SGHVS and CDR2 FQNEAQ. As DNA, the CDR3 is TGTGCCAGCAGCCTGCCGGCCCCGAAAACAGATACGCAGTATTTT. Protein product: CASSLPAPKTDTQYF.

This clonotype was seen at least ten times. The chain couples TRBV5-1 to TRBJ2-7, with unresolved D. The germline V gene encodes CDR1 SGHRS and CDR2 YFSETQ. V shed 0 bases and J shed 3 bases, with 16 bases lying between them. The CDR3 sequence is 16 residues long. Here the CDR3 DNA reads TGCGCCAGCAGCTTGGGGGTTGAACTTCCCCACTACGAGCAGTACTTC. Its protein product is CASSLGVELPHYEQYF.

This clonotype was detected ten times or more. The chain recombines TRBV7-2 with TRBJ2-5; 10 positions agree with TRBD1. From germline, CDR1 is SGHTA and CDR2 FQGNSA. J gave up 2 bases and V 5 bases, and 5 bases lay outside the gene matches. The CDR3 consists of 15 residues. The CDR3 protein is CASSTRTGGQETQYF. The DNA for the CDR3 is TGTGCCAGCAGCACGCGGACAGGGGGTCAAGAGACCCAGTACTTC.

This clonotype was counted many times. The J gene is TRBJ2-1, the V gene TRBV20-1; 8 nucleotides match TRBD2. Germline V gives CDR1 DFQATT, CDR2 SNEGSKA (reference sequence). The J segment lost 4 bases and the V segment lost 0 bases, leaving 8 bases of the junction unmatched. The CDR3 loop spans 16 amino acids. The CDR3 sequence: CSARDSAASGYNEQFF. The DNA for the CDR3 is TGCAGTGCTAGAGATTCCGCCGCTAGCGGGTACAATGAGCAGTTCTTC.

The chain joins TRBV29-1 to TRBJ1-2, with 7 bases aligning to TRBD1. Per germline, CDR1 SQVTM and CDR2 ANQGSEA. The CDR3 consists of 16 residues. Trimming at V came to 3 bases and at J to 8 bases, leaving 18 bases not matched to a gene. The CDR3, as DNA: TGCAGCGTTGAGCAAGGGGGCGAGGAGTTCCGTAGGGGCTACACCTTC. Protein: CSVEQGGEEFRRGYTF.